Below, 16 T cell receptor beta chains from the same sample are listed, as sequenced in a study of identical twins. Each CDR3 protein gets one entry after TCRdb re-called the 5' RACE reads with MiXCR. The table records hundreds of thousands of distinct CDR3 sequences, more than 9% of them present only once. In addition, the sample was reused for a study of yellow fever vaccine responses in identical twins.

Sequencing was done on a sample of PBMCs. Receptor source: a woman in her late teens or twenties in good health.

The CDR3 protein is CSVAGGENNEQFF. As DNA, the CDR3 is TGCAGCGTTGCAGGGGGCGAGAACAATGAGCAGTTCTTC. The V and J genes are TRBV29-1 and TRBJ2-1, with TRBD1 identical over 8 bases. V gave up 4 bases and J gave up 5 bases; unmatched junction bases: 4. There are 13 residues in the CDR3. CDR1 SQVTM and CDR2 ANQGSEA come from the germline V gene.

The CDR3 here is CASSWLGQATYEQYF. For the CDR3, the DNA is TGTGCCAGCAGCTGGTTGGGACAGGCGACCTACGAGCAGTACTTC. The rearrangement uses TRBV7-2 and TRBJ2-7; TRBD1 matches 8 bases. The CDR3 loop spans 15 amino acids. Germline lookup yields CDR1 SGHTA and CDR2 FQGNSA. V dropped 4 bases and J dropped 2; count of bases not matched to a gene: 7.

The genes are TRBV4-2 and TRBJ2-7; a weak D match, TRBD1 (6 bases). CDR3 length equals 15 residues. The germline CDR1 and CDR2 sequences are LGHNA and YNFKEQ. Trimming removed 4 bases at V and 6 bases at J, with 19 bases between. In DNA, the CDR3 is TGTGCCAGCAGCCCCGCCTGGGGGCCTACGAGCGAGCAGTACTTC. Translation gives CASSPAWGPTSEQYF.

This clonotype was detected a few times. The V gene is TRBV4-1, the J gene TRBJ1-3, with 8 bases aligning to TRBD1. The CDR3 extends over 15 amino acids. Germline V gives CDR1 MGHRA, CDR2 YSYEKL. Germline trimming cut 2 bases from V and 7 bases from J; bases unmatched to any gene: 7. CDR3 sequence: CASSQTGTGLNTIYF. As DNA, the CDR3 is TGCGCCAGCAGCCAAACTGGGACAGGCCTCAACACCATATATTTT.

The J gene is TRBJ2-7, the V gene TRBV7-6, with TRBD2 matching 12 bases. V dropped 6 bases and J dropped 1; count of bases not matched to a gene: 10. Looked up from germline, CDR1 is SGHVS and CDR2 is FNYEAQ. The CDR3 totals 17 residues. CDR3 nucleotide sequence: TGTGCCAGCAGTATGGGACTAGCGGGCCTTCAGTCCTACGAGCAGTACTTC. Its protein is CASSMGLAGLQSYEQYF.

The chain joins TRBV27 to TRBJ1-5; the match to TRBD1 covers 9 bases. This CDR3 comprises 16 residues. The germline gives CDR1 MNHEY, CDR2 SMNVEV (reference sequence). J lost 4 bases, V lost 1 base, and 5 bases had no gene match. The CDR3 DNA follows: TGTGCCAGCAGTTTATATGGGACAGGGTTAAATCAGCCCCAGCATTTT. Amino acids: CASSLYGTGLNQPQHF.

This chain uses TRBV29-1 with TRBJ2-5; possibly TRBD1 for D (6 bases). Germline V CDR1 and CDR2: SQVTM, ANQGSEA. V gave up 4 bases and J gave up 0 bases, with 12 bases separating them. The CDR3 covers 14 residues. The CDR3 DNA is TGCAGCGTTGGAACCGGGACAAACCAAGAGACCCAGTACTTC. Translating gives CSVGTGTNQETQYF.

This clonotype was counted a single time. The rearrangement joins TRBV28 to TRBJ2-1; D not resolved. Germline V gives CDR1 MDHEN, CDR2 SYDVKM. This CDR3 is 15 amino acids long. Trimming left V 3 bases short and J 5 bases short, with 14 bases between. The CDR3 bases are TGTGCCAGCAGTTTCAGGAGACTTAAAAACAATGAGCAGTTCTTC. Its protein is CASSFRRLKNNEQFF.

The table lists this clonotype with many counts. V usage is TRBV3-1 and J usage is TRBJ1-3; D remains unclear. Trimming stripped 4 bases from V and 4 bases from J, with 14 bases between. CDR1 and CDR2 from the germline V gene are LGHDT and YNNKEL (reference sequence). The length of the CDR3 is 15 residues. The CDR3 region has the DNA TGTGCCAGCAGCCCAGCGGACCGAGTGGGAAACACCATATATTTT. Translation gives CASSPADRVGNTIYF. The variable domain in full, with the rest retrieved from reference TRBV3-1 and TRBJ1-3, is DTAVSQTPKYLVTQMGNDKSIKCEQNLGHDTMYWYKQDSKKFLKIMFSYNNKELIINETVPNRFSPKSPDKAHLNLHINSLELGDSAVYFCASSPADRVGNTIYFGEGSWLTVV.

This clonotype was counted many times. This chain uses TRBV7-2 with TRBJ1-2, with TRBD1 matching over 10 bases. V dropped 5 bases and J dropped 4; count of bases not matched to a gene: 4. The CDR3 length is 14 residues. Per germline, CDR1 SGHTA and CDR2 FQGNSA. The CDR3: CASSPGQGGYGYTF. In DNA form, the CDR3 reads TGTGCCAGCAGCCCCGGACAGGGGGGCTATGGCTACACCTTC.

The rearrangement uses TRBV6-2 or TRBV6-3 and TRBJ2-2; 8 bases are shared with TRBD2. Germline CDR1 and CDR2: MNHEY and SVGEGT. CDR3 length equals 17 residues. Trimming cost V 6 bases and J 4 bases; bases outside gene matches: 13. CDR3 sequence: CASRNQREPSGTGELFF. CDR3 bases: TGTGCCAGCAGGAACCAGCGGGAGCCCTCAGGCACCGGGGAGCTGTTTTTT.

The chain is built from TRBV28 and TRBJ2-7; D might be TRBD2 (5 bases). V shed 5 bases and J shed 6 bases, with 17 bases lying between them. The CDR3 sequence is 14 residues long. Per germline, CDR1 MDHEN and CDR2 SYDVKM. The CDR3 loop is CASSRSSSLREQYF. In DNA form, the CDR3 reads TGTGCCAGCAGTCGCTCTAGCTCTCTGCGCGAGCAGTACTTC.

This clonotype came up once. V gene TRBV19 combines with J gene TRBJ2-2; D unclear. The CDR3 totals 15 residues. Germline V gene lookup returns CDR1 LNHDA and CDR2 SQIVND (reference sequence). Deletions cut 8 bases from V and 3 bases from J, with 16 bases between. The CDR3 is CASSPFPGDTGELFF. Written as DNA, the CDR3 is TGTGCCAGTTCCCCCTTCCCAGGTGACACCGGGGAGCTGTTTTTT.

This clonotype has just a few counts. This chain connects TRBV20-1 to TRBJ2-7, with 9 bases that match TRBD2. Germline CDR1 reads DFQATT; CDR2 reads SNEGSKA (reference sequence). There are 15 residues in the CDR3. Trimming took 0 bases from V and 2 from J; bases not matched to a gene: 5. CDR3 nucleotides: TGCAGTGCTAGAGATTCTAGCGGGGTAACCTACGAGCAGTACTTC. Encoded protein: CSARDSSGVTYEQYF.

The chain couples TRBV20-1 to TRBJ2-3; 9 bases align to TRBD2. V lost 3 bases, J lost 1 base, and 2 bases stayed unmatched. Germline CDR1 reads DFQATT; CDR2 reads SNEGSKA (reference sequence). The CDR3 is made up of 14 amino acids. CDR3 residues: CSASQRGGTDTQYF. In nucleotides, the CDR3 is TGCAGTGCTAGTCAGCGGGGGGGCACAGATACGCAGTATTTT.

The chain is built from TRBV9 and TRBJ1-2; possibly TRBD1 for D (5 bases). Trimming took 0 bases from V and 4 from J, leaving 13 bases between them. CDR1 is SGDLS, CDR2 YYNGEE, per germline. This CDR3 region has 15 residues. The CDR3 protein is CASSVGGVDTYGYTF. CDR3 in DNA: TGTGCCAGCAGCGTAGGAGGGGTGGATACCTATGGCTACACCTTC.